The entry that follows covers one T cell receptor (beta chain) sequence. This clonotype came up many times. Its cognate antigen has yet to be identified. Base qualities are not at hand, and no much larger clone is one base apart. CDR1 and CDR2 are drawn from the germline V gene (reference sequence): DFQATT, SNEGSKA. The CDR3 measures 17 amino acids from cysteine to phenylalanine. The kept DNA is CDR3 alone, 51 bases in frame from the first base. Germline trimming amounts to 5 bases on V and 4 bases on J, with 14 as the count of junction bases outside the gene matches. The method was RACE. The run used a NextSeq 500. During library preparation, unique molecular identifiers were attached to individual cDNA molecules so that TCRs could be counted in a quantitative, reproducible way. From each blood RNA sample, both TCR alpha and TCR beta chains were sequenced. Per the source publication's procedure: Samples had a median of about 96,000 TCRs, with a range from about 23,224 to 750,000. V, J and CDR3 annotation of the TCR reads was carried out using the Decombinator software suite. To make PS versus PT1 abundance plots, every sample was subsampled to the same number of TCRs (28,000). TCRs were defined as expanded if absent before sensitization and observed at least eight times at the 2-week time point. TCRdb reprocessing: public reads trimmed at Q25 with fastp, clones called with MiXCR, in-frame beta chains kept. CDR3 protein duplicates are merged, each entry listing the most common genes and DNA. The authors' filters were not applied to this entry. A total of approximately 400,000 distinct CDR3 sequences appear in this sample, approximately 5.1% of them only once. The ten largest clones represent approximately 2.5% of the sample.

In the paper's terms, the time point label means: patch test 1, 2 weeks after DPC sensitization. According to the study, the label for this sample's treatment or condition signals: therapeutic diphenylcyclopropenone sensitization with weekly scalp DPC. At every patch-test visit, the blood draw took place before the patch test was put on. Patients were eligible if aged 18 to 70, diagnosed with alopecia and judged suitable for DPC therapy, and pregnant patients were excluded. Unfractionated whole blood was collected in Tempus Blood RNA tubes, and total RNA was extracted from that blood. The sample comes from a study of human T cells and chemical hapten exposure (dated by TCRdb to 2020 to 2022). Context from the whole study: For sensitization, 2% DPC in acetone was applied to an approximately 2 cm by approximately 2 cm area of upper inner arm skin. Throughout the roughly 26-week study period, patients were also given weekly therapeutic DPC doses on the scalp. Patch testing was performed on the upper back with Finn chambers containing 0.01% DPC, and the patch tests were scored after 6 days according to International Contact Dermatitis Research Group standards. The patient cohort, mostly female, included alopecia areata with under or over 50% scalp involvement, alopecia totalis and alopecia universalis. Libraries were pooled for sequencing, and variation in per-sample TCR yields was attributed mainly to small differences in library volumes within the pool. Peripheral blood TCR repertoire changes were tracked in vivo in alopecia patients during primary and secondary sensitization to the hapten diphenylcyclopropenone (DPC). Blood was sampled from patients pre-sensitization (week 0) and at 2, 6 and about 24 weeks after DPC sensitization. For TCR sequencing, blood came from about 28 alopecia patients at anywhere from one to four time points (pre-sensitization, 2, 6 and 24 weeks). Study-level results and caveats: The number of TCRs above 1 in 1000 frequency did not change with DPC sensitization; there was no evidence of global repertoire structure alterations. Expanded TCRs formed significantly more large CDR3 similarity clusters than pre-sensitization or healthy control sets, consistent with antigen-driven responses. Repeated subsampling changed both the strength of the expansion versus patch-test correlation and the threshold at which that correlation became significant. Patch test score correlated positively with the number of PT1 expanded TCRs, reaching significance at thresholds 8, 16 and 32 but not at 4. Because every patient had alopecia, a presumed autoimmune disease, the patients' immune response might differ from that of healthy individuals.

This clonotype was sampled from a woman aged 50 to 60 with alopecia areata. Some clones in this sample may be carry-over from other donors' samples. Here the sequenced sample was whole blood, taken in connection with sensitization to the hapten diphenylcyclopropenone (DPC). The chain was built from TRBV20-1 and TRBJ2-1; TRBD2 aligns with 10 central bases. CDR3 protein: CSAGDKSSGGDYNEQFF. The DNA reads TGCAGTGCTGGGGACAAATCTAGCGGGGGAGATTACAATGAGCAGTTCTTC.